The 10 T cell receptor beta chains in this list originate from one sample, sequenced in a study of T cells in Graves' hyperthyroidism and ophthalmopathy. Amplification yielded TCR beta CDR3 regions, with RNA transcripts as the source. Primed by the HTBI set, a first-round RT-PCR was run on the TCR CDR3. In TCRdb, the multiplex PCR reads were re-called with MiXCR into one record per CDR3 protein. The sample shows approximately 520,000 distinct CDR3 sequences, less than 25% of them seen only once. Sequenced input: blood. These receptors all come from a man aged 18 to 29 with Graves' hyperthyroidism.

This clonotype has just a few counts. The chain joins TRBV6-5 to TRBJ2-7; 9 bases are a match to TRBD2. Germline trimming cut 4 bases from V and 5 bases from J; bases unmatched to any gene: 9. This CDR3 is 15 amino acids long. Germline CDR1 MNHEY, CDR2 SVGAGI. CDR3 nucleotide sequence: TGTGCCAGCAGTTTTCTTAGCGGGAGACCCCACGAGCAGTACTTC. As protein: CASSFLSGRPHEQYF.

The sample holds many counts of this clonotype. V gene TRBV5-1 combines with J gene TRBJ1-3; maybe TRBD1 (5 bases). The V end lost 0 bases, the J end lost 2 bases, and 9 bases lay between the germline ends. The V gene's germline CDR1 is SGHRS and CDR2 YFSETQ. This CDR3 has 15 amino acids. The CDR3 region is CASSLGQHPGNTIYF. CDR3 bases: TGCGCCAGCAGCTTGGGACAGCACCCTGGAAACACCATATATTTT. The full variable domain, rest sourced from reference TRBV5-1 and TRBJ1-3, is KAGVTQTPRYLIKTRGQQVTLSCSPISGHRSVSWYQQTPGQGLQFLFEYFSETQRNKGNFPGRFSGRQFSNSRSEMNVSTLELGDSALYLCASSLGQHPGNTIYFGEGSWLTVV.

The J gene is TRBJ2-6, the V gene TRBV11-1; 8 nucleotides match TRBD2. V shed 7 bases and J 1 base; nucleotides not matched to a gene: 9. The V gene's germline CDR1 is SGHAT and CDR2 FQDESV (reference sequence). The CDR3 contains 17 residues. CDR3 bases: TGTGCCAGCACCCCGGGGGGGCAAAATTCTGGGGCCAACGTCCTGACTTTC. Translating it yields CASTPGGQNSGANVLTF. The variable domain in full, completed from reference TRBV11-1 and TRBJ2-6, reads EAEVAQSPRYKITEKSQAVAFWCDPISGHATLYWYRQILGQGPELLVQFQDESVVDDSQLPKDRFSAERLKGVDSTLKIQPAELGDSAMYLCASTPGGQNSGANVLTFGAGSRLTVL.

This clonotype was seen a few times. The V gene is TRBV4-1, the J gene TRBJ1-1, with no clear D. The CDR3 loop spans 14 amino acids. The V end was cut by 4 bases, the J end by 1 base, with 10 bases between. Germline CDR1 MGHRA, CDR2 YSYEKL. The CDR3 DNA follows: TGCGCCAGCAGCCGACAACTCGGGAACACTGAAGCTTTCTTT. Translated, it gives CASSRQLGNTEAFF.

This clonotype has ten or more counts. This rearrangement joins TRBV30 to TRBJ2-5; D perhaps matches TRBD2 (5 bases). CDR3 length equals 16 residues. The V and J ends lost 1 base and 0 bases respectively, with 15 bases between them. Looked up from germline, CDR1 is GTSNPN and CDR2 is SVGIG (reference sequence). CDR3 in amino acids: CAWSDHPGSDQETQYF. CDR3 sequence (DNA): TGTGCCTGGAGTGACCACCCCGGTAGCGACCAAGAGACCCAGTACTTC.

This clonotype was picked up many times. CDR3 bases: TGTGCCAGTAGTACAGGGACCTCCTACGAGCAGTACTTC. As protein: CASSTGTSYEQYF. The V call is TRBV19, the J call TRBJ2-7; D could derive from TRBD1 or TRBD2 (5 bases each). Germline V gene lookup returns CDR1 LNHDA and CDR2 SQIVND (reference sequence). V was trimmed by 4 bases and J by 0 bases, leaving 7 bases between them. The CDR3 sequence is 13 residues long.

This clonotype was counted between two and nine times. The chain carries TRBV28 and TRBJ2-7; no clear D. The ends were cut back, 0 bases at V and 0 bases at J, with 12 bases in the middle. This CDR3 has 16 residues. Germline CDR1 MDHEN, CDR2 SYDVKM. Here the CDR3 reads CASSLWGGRSSYEQYF. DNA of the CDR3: TGTGCCAGCAGTTTATGGGGCGGCAGGAGCTCCTACGAGCAGTACTTC.

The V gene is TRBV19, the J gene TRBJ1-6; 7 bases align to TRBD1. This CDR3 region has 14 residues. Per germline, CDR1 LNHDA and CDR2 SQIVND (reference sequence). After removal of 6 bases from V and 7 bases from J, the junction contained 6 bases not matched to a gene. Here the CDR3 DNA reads TGTGCCAGTAGCCACGGGACAGCAAATTCACCCCTCCACTTT. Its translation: CASSHGTANSPLHF.

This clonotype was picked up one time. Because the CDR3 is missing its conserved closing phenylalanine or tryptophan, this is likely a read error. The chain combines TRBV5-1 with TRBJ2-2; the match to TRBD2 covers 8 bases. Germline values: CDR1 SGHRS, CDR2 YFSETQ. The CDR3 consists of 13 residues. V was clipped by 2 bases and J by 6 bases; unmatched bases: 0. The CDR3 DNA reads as TGCGCCAGCAGCTTTAGCGGGGCCGGGGAGCTGTTTCTT. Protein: CASSFSGAGELFL.

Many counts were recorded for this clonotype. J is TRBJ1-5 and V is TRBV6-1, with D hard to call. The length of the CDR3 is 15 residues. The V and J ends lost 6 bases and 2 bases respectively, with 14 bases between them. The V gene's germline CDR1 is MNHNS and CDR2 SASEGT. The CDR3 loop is CASRSHTVGNQPQHF. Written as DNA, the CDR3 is TGTGCCAGCAGAAGTCACACCGTGGGCAATCAGCCCCAGCATTTT.